This T cell receptor (beta chain) was obtained from a study of regulatory T cells in long-lasting Graves disease. Sequencing libraries for TCR beta were prepared with iRepertoire HTBI primers and Arm-PCR of CDR3 regions. Source study methods: Segment identification across samples yielded 50 to 80 TRBV and about 14 TRBJ segments. TCRdb redid the calling of the multiplex PCR reads with MiXCR, one entry per CDR3 protein. The V and J calls follow TCRdb's processing rather than the paper's. The table records about 460,000 distinct CDR3 sequences, approximately 23% of them present only once. This clonotype was recorded once. What it binds is not known. Noted time point: persistent/refractory GD, antithyroid drugs over 5 years with positive TRAb. RNA from PBMCs was the source of the TCR library. Peripheral blood, 7 to 9.5 milliliters per patient, was collected in EDTA tubes. Regarding the study as a whole: Persistent disease preferred TRBV28, TRBJ1-2 and TRBJ2-5; new disease, TRBV20-1 and TRBJ2-1. Accuracy may have been reduced by the small sample size.

The V end lost 0 bases, the J end lost 0 bases, and 6 bases lay between the germline ends. The V gene's germline CDR1 is DFQATT and CDR2 SNEGSKA (reference sequence). The CDR3 is 13 amino acids. This receptor was obtained from a female donor with Graves disease. This specimen consisted of peripheral blood mononuclear cells (PBMCs), obtained when the disease was refractory, from a patient treated with antithyroid drugs. The V call is TRBV20-1, the J call TRBJ2-7; no clear D gene. The CDR3 coding sequence is TGCAGTGCTAGAGAGGGCAACTCCTACGAGCAGTACTTC. As protein: CSAREGNSYEQYF.